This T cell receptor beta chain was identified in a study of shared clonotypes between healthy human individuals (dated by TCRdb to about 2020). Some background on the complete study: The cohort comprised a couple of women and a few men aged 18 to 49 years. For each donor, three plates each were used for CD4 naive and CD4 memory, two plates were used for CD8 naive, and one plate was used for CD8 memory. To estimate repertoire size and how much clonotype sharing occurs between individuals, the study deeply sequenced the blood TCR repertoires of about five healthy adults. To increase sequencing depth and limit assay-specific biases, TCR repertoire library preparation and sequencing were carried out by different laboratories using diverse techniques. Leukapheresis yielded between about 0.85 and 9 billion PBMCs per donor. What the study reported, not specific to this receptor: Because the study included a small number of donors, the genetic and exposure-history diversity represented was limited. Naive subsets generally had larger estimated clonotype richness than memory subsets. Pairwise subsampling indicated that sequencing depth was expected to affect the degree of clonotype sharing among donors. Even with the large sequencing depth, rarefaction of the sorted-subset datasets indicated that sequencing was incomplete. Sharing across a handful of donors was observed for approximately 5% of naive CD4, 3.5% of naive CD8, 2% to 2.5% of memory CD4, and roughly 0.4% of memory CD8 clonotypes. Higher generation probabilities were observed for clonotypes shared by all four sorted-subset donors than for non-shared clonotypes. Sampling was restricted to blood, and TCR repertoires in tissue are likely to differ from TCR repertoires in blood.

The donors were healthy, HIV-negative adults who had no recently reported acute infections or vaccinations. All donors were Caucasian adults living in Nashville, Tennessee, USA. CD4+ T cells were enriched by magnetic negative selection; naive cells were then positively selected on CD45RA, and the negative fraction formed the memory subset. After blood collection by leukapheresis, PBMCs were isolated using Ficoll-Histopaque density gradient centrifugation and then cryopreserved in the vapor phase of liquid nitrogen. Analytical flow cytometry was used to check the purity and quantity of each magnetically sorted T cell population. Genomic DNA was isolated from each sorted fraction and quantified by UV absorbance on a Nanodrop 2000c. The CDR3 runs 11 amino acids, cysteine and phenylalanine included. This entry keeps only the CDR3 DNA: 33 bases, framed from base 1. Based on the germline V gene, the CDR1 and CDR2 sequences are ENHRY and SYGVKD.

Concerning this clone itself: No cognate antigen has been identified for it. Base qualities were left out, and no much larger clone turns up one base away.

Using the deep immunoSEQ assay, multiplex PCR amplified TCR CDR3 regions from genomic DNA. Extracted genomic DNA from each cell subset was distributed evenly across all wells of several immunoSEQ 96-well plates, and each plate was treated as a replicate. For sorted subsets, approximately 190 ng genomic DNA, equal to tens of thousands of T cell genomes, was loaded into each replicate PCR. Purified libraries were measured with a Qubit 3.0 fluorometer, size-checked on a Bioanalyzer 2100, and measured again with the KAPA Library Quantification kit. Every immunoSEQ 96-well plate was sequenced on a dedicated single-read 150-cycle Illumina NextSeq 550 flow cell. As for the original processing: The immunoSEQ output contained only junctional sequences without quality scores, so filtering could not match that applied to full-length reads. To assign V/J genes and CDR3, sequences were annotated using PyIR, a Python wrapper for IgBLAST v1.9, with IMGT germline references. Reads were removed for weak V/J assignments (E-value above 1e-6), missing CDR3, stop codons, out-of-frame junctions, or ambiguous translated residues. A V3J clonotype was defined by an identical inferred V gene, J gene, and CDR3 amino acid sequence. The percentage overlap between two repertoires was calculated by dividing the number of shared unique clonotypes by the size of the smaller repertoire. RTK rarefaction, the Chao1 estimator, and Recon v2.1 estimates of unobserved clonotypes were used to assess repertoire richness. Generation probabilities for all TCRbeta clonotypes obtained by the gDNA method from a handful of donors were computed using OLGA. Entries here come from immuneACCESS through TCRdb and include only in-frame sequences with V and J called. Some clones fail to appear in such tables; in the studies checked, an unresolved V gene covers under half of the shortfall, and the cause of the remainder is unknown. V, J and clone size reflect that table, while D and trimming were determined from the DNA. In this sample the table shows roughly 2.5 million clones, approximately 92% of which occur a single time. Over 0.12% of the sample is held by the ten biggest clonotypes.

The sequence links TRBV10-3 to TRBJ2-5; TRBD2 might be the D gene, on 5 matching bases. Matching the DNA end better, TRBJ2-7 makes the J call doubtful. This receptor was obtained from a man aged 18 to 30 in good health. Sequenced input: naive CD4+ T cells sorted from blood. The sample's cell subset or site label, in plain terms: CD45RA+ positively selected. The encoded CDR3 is CAISPSFEQYF. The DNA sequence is TGTGCCATCAGTCCTAGCTTCGAGCAGTACTTC.